This T cell receptor (beta chain) originates from a study of CD8 T cells in Susac syndrome. The RNA, roughly 0.45 to 1 ug, was put through reverse transcription using random hexamers. TCRdb reanalysed the immunoSEQ multiplex PCR reads using MiXCR and keeps one entry per CDR3 protein. The table records more than 150,000 distinct CDR3 sequences, 90% to 95% of them present only once. CDR1 is SGHTA and CDR2 is FQGNSA in the germline V gene. After removal of 4 bases from V and 7 bases from J, the junction contained 6 bases not matched to a gene. The CDR3 covers 16 residues. TCR beta from blood CD8+ and CD4+ T cells was sequenced. The CD8+ and CD4+ T cells were isolated magnetically using a negative isolation approach, whereas the TEMRA cells were enriched by FACS.

Sequencing was carried out using CD4+ T cells from PBMCs. The sequence was collected from a human donor with Susac syndrome. This chain links TRBV7-2 with TRBJ2-5; TRBD2 matches 16 bases. The CDR3 DNA is TGTGCCAGCAGCTCCGGGACTAGCGGGGGGGCCCCGACCCAGTACTTC. It yields the protein CASSSGTSGGAPTQYF.